This paragraph covers one T cell receptor (beta chain) sequence. Its cognate antigen is unknown. The data stem from a study of T cell responses to AZD1222 COVID-19 vaccine. The CDR3 is 13 amino acids. Germline trimming cut 6 bases from V and 6 bases from J; bases unmatched to any gene: 6. Looked up from germline, CDR1 is SQVTM and CDR2 is ANQGSEA. Study-level findings and limits: Repertoire sampling was restricted to post-peak T cell response timepoints. Across the whole spike, CD4 TCRs peaked at regions 160-218 and 743-854.

The table came from immunoSEQ multiplex PCR; TCRdb's copy has only in-frame clones and leaves some out. The sample includes roughly 110,000 clones, approximately 89% of them seen just once. This chain links TRBV29-1 with TRBJ1-2; 11 nucleotides align to TRBD1. This sequence was found in an adult who received the AZD1222 COVID-19 vaccine. This sample comprised peripheral blood, obtained 28 days after the second AZD1222 dose. The DNA for the CDR3 is TGCAGCGTCCGGACAGGGGGCGATCATGGCTACACCTTC. Translated: CSVRTGGDHGYTF.